These 32 T cell receptor beta chains were all obtained from the same sample, sequenced in a study of radiotherapy plus CTLA-4 blockade in lung cancer (dated by TCRdb to the late 2010s). Libraries were constructed by the immunoSEQ multiplex PCR assay. TCRdb took over this immuneACCESS table, retaining in-frame rearrangements with V and J assigned. Such tables are incomplete; in checked studies, under half of the missing clones stem from an unresolved V gene, and the remainder is unexplained. For this sample the table gives fewer than 90,000 clones, of which 80% to 85% were detected only once. 0.82% of the sample belongs to the ten largest clones. This material consisted of peripheral blood, taken from a patient treated with radiotherapy plus ipilimumab. The receptors were gathered from a human donor with non-small cell lung cancer who had stable disease on radiotherapy plus ipilimumab.

The rearrangement links TRBV28 to TRBJ1-5; D is unresolved. Trimming took off 3 bases at V and 0 bases at J, with 9 bases between the two ends. The CDR3 contains 15 residues. Germline V gene sequence: CDR1 MDHEN, CDR2 SYDVKM. CDR3 coding DNA: TGTGCCAGCAGTTTGCCGAATTATAGCAATCAGCCCCAGCATTTT. This translates into CASSLPNYSNQPQHF.

This chain connects TRBV2 to TRBJ2-1; TRBD2 agrees at 8 bases. This CDR3 comprises 13 residues. The ends lost 0 bases at V and 15 bases at J; junction bases unmatched: 7. Germline assignment: CDR1 SNHLY and CDR2 FYNNEI. CDR3: CASSEAAGTRPFF. In nucleotides, the CDR3 is TGTGCCAGCAGTGAAGCTGCCGGGACTAGGCCGTTCTTC.

The chain couples TRBV5-1 to TRBJ2-7; 10 bases line up with TRBD1. The junction had 5 bases not matched to a gene; V was cut back by 2 bases and J by 6 bases. Germline V gene sequence: CDR1 SGHRS, CDR2 YFSETQ. This CDR3 comprises 14 residues. The CDR3 region has the DNA TGCGCCAGCAGCTTCTGGACAGGGGGAGGCGAGCAGTACTTC. This gives the protein CASSFWTGGGEQYF.

V usage is TRBV6-4 and J usage is TRBJ2-1; 10 nucleotides agree with TRBD2. CDR1 and CDR2 (germline): MRHNA, SNTAGT. Losses at the gene ends were 1 base for V and 4 bases for J; bases not matched to a gene: 10. This CDR3 region has 18 residues. Here the CDR3 reads CASSDFASGSANYNEQFF. CDR3 bases: TGTGCCAGCAGTGACTTTGCTAGCGGGAGCGCTAATTACAATGAGCAGTTCTTC.

The rearrangement uses TRBV29-1 and TRBJ2-3; 8 bases fit TRBD2. In germline, CDR1 is SQVTM, CDR2 ANQGSEA. The CDR3 has 15 residues. V lost 5 bases, J lost 5 bases, and 12 bases stayed unmatched. The CDR3 nucleotides are TGCAGCGTTCCGGTGGAGAGCGGGAGAATAGATACGCAGTATTTT. As protein: CSVPVESGRIDTQYF.

The chain employs TRBV7-9 and TRBJ2-7; D remains unclear. The CDR3 consists of 15 residues. From germline, CDR1 is SEHNR and CDR2 FQNEAQ (reference sequence). The V and J ends lost 5 bases and 2 bases respectively, with 16 bases between them. The CDR3 protein is CASSLSGYGPYEQYF. The CDR3 DNA sequence: TGTGCCAGCAGCCTGAGTGGATACGGCCCCTACGAGCAGTACTTC.

The gene calls are TRBV9 and TRBJ2-5; D may be TRBD1 (5 bases). CDR1 is SGDLS, CDR2 YYNGEE, per germline. V lost 2 bases and J 1 base, leaving 9 bases between the germline ends. The CDR3 loop spans 14 amino acids. The CDR3 coding sequence is TGTGCCAGCAGCGTGGGGCAGCTCCAAGAGACCCAGTACTTC. It codes for CASSVGQLQETQYF. The variable domain in full, with the rest retrieved from reference TRBV9 and TRBJ2-5, is DSGVTQTPKHLITATGQRVTLRCSPRSGDLSVYWYQQSLDQGLQFLIQYYNGEERAKGNILERFSAQQFPDLHSELNLSSLELGDSALYFCASSVGQLQETQYFGPGTRLLVL.

This chain links TRBV5-1 with TRBJ1-6; the D is unclear. The germline gives CDR1 SGHRS, CDR2 YFSETQ. The V and J ends lost 1 base and 3 bases respectively, with 14 bases between them. The CDR3 runs 17 residues. The CDR3: CASSLLPLRVYNSPLHF. CDR3 in DNA: TGCGCCAGCAGCTTGCTTCCCCTACGAGTCTATAATTCACCCCTCCACTTT.

The CDR3 region has the DNA TGTGCCAGCAGCGTAGTTAGTATACCCACCATCAACACAGATACGCAGTATTTT. This sequence encodes CASSVVSIPTINTDTQYF. The gene calls are TRBV9 and TRBJ2-3; D is undetermined. Looked up from germline, CDR1 is SGDLS and CDR2 is YYNGEE. The CDR3 runs 18 residues. Trimming took 0 bases from V and 2 from J, leaving 19 bases between them.

The V call is TRBV18, the J call TRBJ1-4, with TRBD1 as a possible D gene (5 bases). Germline loops: CDR1 KGHSH, CDR2 LQKENI. Trimming cost V 3 bases and J 6 bases, with 17 bases left between them. The CDR3 runs 16 residues. CDR3 sequence: CASSPFSPGTDEKLFF. The CDR3 coding sequence is TGTGCCAGCTCACCGTTCTCGCCAGGGACCGATGAAAAACTGTTTTTT.

The chain combines TRBV9 with TRBJ1-4; 9 nucleotides align to TRBD1. This CDR3 spans 15 amino acids. Germline CDR1 reads SGDLS; CDR2 reads YYNGEE. Losses at the gene ends were 3 bases for V and 3 bases for J; bases not matched to a gene: 3. This CDR3 is CASSGGTGSNEKLFF. As DNA, the CDR3 is TGTGCCAGCAGCGGTGGGACAGGGTCTAATGAAAAACTGTTTTTT.

The rearrangement links TRBV29-1 to TRBJ2-5; no clear D gene. The CDR3 is 11 residues long. CDR1 is SQVTM, CDR2 ANQGSEA, per germline. Trimming took 7 bases from V and 5 from J, leaving 11 bases between them. The CDR3 coding sequence is TGCAGCGCAGGCCCCCAGGAGACCCAGTACTTC. Its protein product is CSAGPQETQYF.

CDR3 in DNA: TGTGCCAGCAGTGAAAGCGGGGTGTGGGATACGCAGTATTTT. This encodes CASSESGVWDTQYF. This rearrangement joins TRBV6-1 to TRBJ2-3; 7 bases map to TRBD2. The CDR3 runs 14 residues. Per the germline V gene, CDR1 is MNHNS and CDR2 is SASEGT. The trim removed 2 bases at V and 6 bases at J, leaving 5 bases unmatched.

This clone was counted between two and nine times. V usage is TRBV6-1 and J usage is TRBJ1-3; D is uncertain. The CDR3 is 13 residues long. Germline CDR1 is MNHNS and CDR2 is SASEGT. Trimming left V 8 bases short and J 0 bases short, with 8 bases between. CDR3 in DNA: TGTGCCAGCCCAAAGAGCTCTGGAAACACCATATATTTT. Its translation: CASPKSSGNTIYF.

The chain carries TRBV5-1 and TRBJ1-4; the D gene is possibly TRBD1 (5 bases). This CDR3 has 15 amino acids. Germline V gene lookup returns CDR1 SGHRS and CDR2 YFSETQ. V lost 4 bases and J lost 5, with 15 bases in between. The CDR3 coding sequence is TGCGCCAGCAGCAAATTGACAGACTCCAATGAAAAACTGTTTTTT. This codes for CASSKLTDSNEKLFF.

This chain uses TRBV18 with TRBJ1-6; 9 bases match TRBD1. In germline, CDR1 is KGHSH, CDR2 LQKENI. V lost 1 base and J lost 7; bases outside the gene matches: 8. The CDR3 has 17 amino acids. CDR3: CASSPRNRGRPNSPLHF. As DNA, the CDR3 is TGTGCCAGCTCACCACGCAACAGGGGGCGACCCAATTCACCCCTCCACTTT.

CDR3 DNA: TGTGCCAGCAGTGAACGGGAAAATCAGCCCCAGCATTTT. This translates into CASSERENQPQHF. The chain has TRBV2 and TRBJ1-5; no definite D call. The germline V gene encodes CDR1 SNHLY and CDR2 FYNNEI. The CDR3 runs 13 residues. V lost 2 bases and J 4 bases, leaving 6 bases between the germline ends.

The gene calls are TRBV30 and TRBJ1-2; D ambiguous. From germline, CDR1 is GTSNPN and CDR2 SVGIG (reference sequence). The CDR3 spans 11 residues. V lost 3 bases and J 4 bases, leaving 6 bases between the germline ends. The CDR3 nucleotides are TGTGCCTGGAGGGAGGGCTATGGCTACACCTTC. Its translation: CAWREGYGYTF. Looking up the rest from reference TRBV30 and TRBJ1-2 gives the full variable domain: SQTIHQWPATLVQPVGSPLSLECTVEGTSNPNLYWYRQAAGRGLQLLFYSVGIGQISSEVPQNLSASRPQDRQFILSSKKLLLSDSGFYLCAWREGYGYTFGSGTRLTVV.

The V call is TRBV21-1, the J call TRBJ2-7; the table gives TRBD1 as D, unverified against the DNA. TRBV21-1 counts as a pseudogene. CDR3 size: 17 residues. The CDR3 bases are TGTGCCAGCAGCTTCAAGACAGTACTACAGGGGGTCCACGAGCAGTACTTC. The encoded protein is CASSFKTVLQGVHEQYF.

The V gene is TRBV4-1, the J gene TRBJ2-7; D gene uncertain. V lost 3 bases, J lost 2 bases, and 11 bases lay in between. The germline V gene encodes CDR1 MGHRA and CDR2 YSYEKL. The CDR3 covers 14 residues. The CDR3 loop reads CASSQHPVPYEQYF. Written as DNA, the CDR3 is TGCGCCAGCAGCCAGCACCCGGTTCCCTACGAGCAGTACTTC.

The V and J genes are TRBV5-1 and TRBJ1-4; no clear D. Trimming shortened V by 5 bases and J by 0 bases, and 17 bases separated the two germline ends. The germline CDR1 and CDR2 sequences are SGHRS and YFSETQ. The CDR3 contains 17 residues. The CDR3 here is CASSLYTPSATNEKLFF. The CDR3 DNA reads TGCGCCAGCAGTCTCTACACGCCCTCCGCAACTAATGAAAAACTGTTTTTT.

The CDR3 loop reads CASSQRLSGGSVSEQYF. The CDR3 DNA follows: TGTGCCAGCAGCCAACGCCTAAGCGGGGGGTCCGTAAGCGAGCAGTACTTC. V usage is TRBV14 and J usage is TRBJ2-7; 9 nucleotides line up with TRBD2. Trimming removed 2 bases from V and 6 bases from J; junction bases left unmatched: 14. CDR1 is SGHDN, CDR2 FVKESK, per germline. The CDR3 extends over 17 amino acids.

The chain carries TRBV27 and TRBJ1-4; no firm D call. This CDR3 spans 14 amino acids. Germline-derived CDR1 and CDR2 are MNHEY and SMNVEV (reference sequence). Deletions cut 5 bases from V and 4 bases from J, with 11 bases between. This chain's CDR3 is CASSPFTGNEKLFF. The CDR3 nucleotides are TGTGCCAGCAGTCCCTTCACGGGTAATGAAAAACTGTTTTTT.

This chain joins TRBV18 and TRBJ2-7, with D perhaps TRBD1 (6 bases). CDR1 is KGHSH, CDR2 LQKENI, per germline. The CDR3 has 14 residues. The V end lost 5 bases, the J end lost 5 bases, and 16 bases lay between the germline ends. The CDR3 sequence is CASSAYRARDEQYF. The CDR3 DNA reads as TGTGCCAGCTCAGCGTACAGGGCAAGGGACGAGCAGTACTTC.

This clone was seen once. This rearrangement joins TRBV25-1 to TRBJ2-1, with D maybe TRBD2 (6 bases). V lost 1 base, J lost 0 bases, and 13 bases lay in between. Germline CDR1 is MGHDK and CDR2 is SYGVNS. The CDR3 spans 17 residues. CDR3 amino acids: CASSESQGGTSYNEQFF. The CDR3 DNA is TGTGCCAGCAGTGAATCTCAAGGAGGGACCTCCTACAATGAGCAGTTCTTC.

The chain combines TRBV9 with TRBJ2-5; TRBD1 or TRBD2 may be the D gene (5 bases each). The CDR3 has 13 residues. CDR1 is SGDLS, CDR2 YYNGEE, per germline. The V end was cut by 3 bases, the J end by 7 bases, with 13 bases between. The CDR3: CASSARGEGTQYF. For the CDR3, the DNA is TGTGCCAGCAGCGCGAGGGGCGAAGGGACCCAGTACTTC.

A word on this clone: The CDR3 does not end in the conserved phenylalanine or tryptophan, so this is likely a read error. This chain connects TRBV28 to TRBJ2-7; D not resolved. This CDR3 contains 14 residues. Trimming removed 3 bases at V and 0 bases at J, with 9 bases between. Germline V gene data show CDR1 as MDHEN and CDR2 as SYDVKM. CDR3 loop: CASSFLRSSYEQYL. The CDR3 region has the DNA TGTGCCAGCAGTTTTCTCAGGAGCTCCTACGAGCAGTACCTC.

The chain carries TRBV27 and TRBJ2-7, with 7 positions matching TRBD1. Looked up from germline, CDR1 is MNHEY and CDR2 is SMNVEV (reference sequence). CDR3 size: 15 residues. Trimming took 0 bases from V and 2 from J; bases not matched to a gene: 4. CDR3 region: CASSLSPTGPYEQYF. The CDR3 DNA reads TGTGCCAGCAGTTTATCACCGACAGGGCCCTACGAGCAGTACTTC.

The table lists this clone with a few counts. The chain has TRBV19 and TRBJ1-4; maybe TRBD1 (5 bases). This CDR3 is 13 amino acids long. Trimming took off 2 bases at V and 8 bases at J, with 9 bases between the two ends. The V gene's germline CDR1 is LNHDA and CDR2 SQIVND (reference sequence). In nucleotides, the CDR3 is TGTGCCAGTAGTATAAAGTGGGGCGAAAAACTGTTTTTT. Its protein is CASSIKWGEKLFF.

The gene calls are TRBV18 and TRBJ1-5; possible D gene TRBD1, 5 bases. This CDR3 region has 15 residues. Trimming left V 3 bases short and J 1 base short, with 10 bases between. Germline V gene lookup returns CDR1 KGHSH and CDR2 LQKENI. The CDR3 DNA follows: TGTGCCAGCTCACCTGGCAGGGTCAGCAATCAGCCCCAGCATTTT. Protein sequence: CASSPGRVSNQPQHF.

V usage is TRBV5-6 and J usage is TRBJ2-1, with 12 bases matching TRBD2. V was clipped by 2 bases and J by 6 bases; unmatched bases: 9. Germline V gene sequence: CDR1 SGHDT, CDR2 YYEEEE. The CDR3 sequence is 17 residues long. The CDR3 nucleotides read TGTGCCAGCAGCTTTCTACTAGCGGGGGGAATTGGCAATGAGCAGTTCTTC. Translation gives CASSFLLAGGIGNEQFF. Supplemented by reference TRBV5-6 and TRBJ2-1, the full variable domain reads DAGVTQSPTHLIKTRGQQVTLRCSPKSGHDTVSWYQQALGQGPQFIFQYYEEEERQRGNFPDRFSGHQFPNYSSELNVNALLLGDSALYLCASSFLLAGGIGNEQFFGPGTRLTVL.

The V gene is TRBV9, the J gene TRBJ2-1, with 9 positions matching TRBD2. Germline CDR1 SGDLS, CDR2 YYNGEE. This CDR3 comprises 15 residues. V lost 0 bases to trimming and J lost 3 bases; unmatched junction nucleotides: 1. CDR3 in amino acids: CASSVEAGGYNEQFF. The CDR3, as DNA: TGTGCCAGCAGCGTAGAAGCGGGAGGCTACAATGAGCAGTTCTTC.